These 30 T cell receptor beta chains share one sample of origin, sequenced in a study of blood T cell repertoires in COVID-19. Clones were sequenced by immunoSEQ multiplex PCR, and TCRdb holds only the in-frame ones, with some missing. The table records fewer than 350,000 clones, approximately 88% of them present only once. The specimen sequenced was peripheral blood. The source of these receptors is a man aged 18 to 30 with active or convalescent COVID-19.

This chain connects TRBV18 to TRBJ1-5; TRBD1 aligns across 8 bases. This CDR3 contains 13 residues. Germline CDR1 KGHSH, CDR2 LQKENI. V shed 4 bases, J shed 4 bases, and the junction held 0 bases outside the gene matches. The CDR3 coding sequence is TGTGCCAGCTCACGGGACAGGAATCAGCCCCAGCATTTT. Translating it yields CASSRDRNQPQHF.

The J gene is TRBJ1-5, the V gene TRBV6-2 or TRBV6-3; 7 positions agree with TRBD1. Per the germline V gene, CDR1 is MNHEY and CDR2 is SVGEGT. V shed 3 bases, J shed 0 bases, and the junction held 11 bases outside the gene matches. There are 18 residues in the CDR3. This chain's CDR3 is CASSYSSGQLYSNQPQHF. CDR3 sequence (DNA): TGTGCCAGCAGTTATTCCTCGGGACAGCTCTATAGCAATCAGCCCCAGCATTTT.

The CDR3, as DNA: TGTGCCAGCAGCGTGTCGCAGGGTACCTCTGGAAACACCATATATTTT. The encoded protein is CASSVSQGTSGNTIYF. The rearrangement uses TRBV9 and TRBJ1-3; D might be TRBD1 (5 bases). Germline V gives CDR1 SGDLS, CDR2 YYNGEE. V shed 2 bases and J shed 0 bases, with 12 bases lying between them. The CDR3 spans 16 residues.

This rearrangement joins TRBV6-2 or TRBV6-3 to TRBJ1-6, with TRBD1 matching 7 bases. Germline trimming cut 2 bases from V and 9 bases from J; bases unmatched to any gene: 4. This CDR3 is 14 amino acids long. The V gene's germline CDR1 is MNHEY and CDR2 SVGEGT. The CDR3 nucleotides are TGTGCCAGCAGTTACGACAGGGTTCGTTCACCCCTCCACTTT. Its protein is CASSYDRVRSPLHF.

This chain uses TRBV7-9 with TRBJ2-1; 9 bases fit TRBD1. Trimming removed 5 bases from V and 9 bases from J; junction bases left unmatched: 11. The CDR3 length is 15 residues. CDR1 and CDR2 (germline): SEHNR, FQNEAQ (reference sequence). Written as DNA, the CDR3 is TGTGCCAGCAGCCAAGGGGACAGGGCGCATGGTGAGCAGTTCTTC. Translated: CASSQGDRAHGEQFF. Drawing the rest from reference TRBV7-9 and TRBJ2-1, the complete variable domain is DTGVSQNPRHKITKRGQNVTFRCDPISEHNRLYWYRQTLGQGPEFLTYFQNEAQLEKSRLLSDRFSAERPKGSFSTLEIQRTEQGDSAMYLCASSQGDRAHGEQFFGPGTRLTVL.

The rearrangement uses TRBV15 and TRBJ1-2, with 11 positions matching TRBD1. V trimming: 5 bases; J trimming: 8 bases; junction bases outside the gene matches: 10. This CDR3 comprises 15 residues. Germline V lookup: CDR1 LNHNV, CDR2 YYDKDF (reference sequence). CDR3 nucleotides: TGTGCCACCAGCGCCCTGGACAGGGGGCGCGGGGGCTACACCTTC. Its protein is CATSALDRGRGGYTF.

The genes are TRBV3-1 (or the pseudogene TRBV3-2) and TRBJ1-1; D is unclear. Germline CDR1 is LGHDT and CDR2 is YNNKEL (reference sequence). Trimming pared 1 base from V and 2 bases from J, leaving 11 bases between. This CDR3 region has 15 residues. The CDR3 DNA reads TGTGCCAGCAGCCAAGGAGGAACACCCAACACTGAAGCTTTCTTT. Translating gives CASSQGGTPNTEAFF.

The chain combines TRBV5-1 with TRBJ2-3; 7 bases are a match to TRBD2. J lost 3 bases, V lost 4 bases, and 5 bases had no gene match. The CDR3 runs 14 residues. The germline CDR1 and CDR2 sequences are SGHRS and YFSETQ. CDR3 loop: CASSHVGGTDTQYF. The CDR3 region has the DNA TGCGCCAGCAGCCACGTGGGGGGGACAGATACGCAGTATTTT.

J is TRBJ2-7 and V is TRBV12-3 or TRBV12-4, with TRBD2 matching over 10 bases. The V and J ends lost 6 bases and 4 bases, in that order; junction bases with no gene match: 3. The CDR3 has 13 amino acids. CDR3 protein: CASRTSGAYEQYF. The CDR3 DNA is TGTGCCAGCAGAACTAGCGGGGCTTACGAGCAGTACTTC.

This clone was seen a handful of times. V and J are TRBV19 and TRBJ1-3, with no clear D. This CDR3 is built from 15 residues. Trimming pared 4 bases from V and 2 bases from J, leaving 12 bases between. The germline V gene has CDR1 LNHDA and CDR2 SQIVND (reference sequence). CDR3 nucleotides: TGTGCCAGTAGTACAGCCAGGATTCCTGGAAACACCATATATTTT. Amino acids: CASSTARIPGNTIYF.

CDR3 protein: CASSEYRLAVNTGELFF. In nucleotides, the CDR3 is TGTGCCAGCAGTGAGTATCGACTAGCGGTGAACACCGGGGAGCTGTTTTTT. The V call is TRBV2, the J call TRBJ2-2; 9 nucleotides match TRBD2. CDR3 length: 17 amino acids. V lost 3 bases, J lost 1 base, and 6 bases stayed unmatched. Germline V gives CDR1 SNHLY, CDR2 FYNNEI.

The CDR3 coding sequence is TGCGCCAGCAGTCTTTTCTGCGGGCCCTCAATTGAAGCTTTCTTT. Its protein is CASSLFCGPSIEAFF. V usage is TRBV23-1 and J usage is TRBJ1-1; D uncertain. TRBV23-1 is filed as an ORF, its function uncertain. This CDR3 contains 15 residues. Trimming stripped 4 bases from V and 7 bases from J, with 19 bases between.

Here the CDR3 DNA reads TGCGCCAGCAGCGCGGGACAGACCTACGAGCAGTACTTC. Amino acid sequence: CASSAGQTYEQYF. The chain couples TRBV4-1 to TRBJ2-7; TRBD1 might be the D (7 bases). CDR1 and CDR2 (germline): MGHRA, YSYEKL. V was pared by 5 bases and J by 2 bases, with 10 bases between. CDR3 length: 13 residues.

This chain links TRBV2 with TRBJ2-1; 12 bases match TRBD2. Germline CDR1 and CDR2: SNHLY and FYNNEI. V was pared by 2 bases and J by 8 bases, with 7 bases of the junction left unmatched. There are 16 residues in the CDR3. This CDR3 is CASSELLAGGLDEQFF. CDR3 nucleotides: TGTGCCAGCAGTGAATTGCTAGCGGGGGGGCTTGATGAGCAGTTCTTC.

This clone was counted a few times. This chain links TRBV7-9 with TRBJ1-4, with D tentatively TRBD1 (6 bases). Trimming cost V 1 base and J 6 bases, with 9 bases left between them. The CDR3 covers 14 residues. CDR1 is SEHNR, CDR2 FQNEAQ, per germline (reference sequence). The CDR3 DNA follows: TGTGCCAGCAGCTTAGGCGGGGGCGATGAAAAACTGTTTTTT. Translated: CASSLGGGDEKLFF.

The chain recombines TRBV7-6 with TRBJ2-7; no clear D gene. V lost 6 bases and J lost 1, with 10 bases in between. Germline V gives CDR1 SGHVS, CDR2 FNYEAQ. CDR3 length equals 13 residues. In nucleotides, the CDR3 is TGTGCCAGCAGATCCGAGAGTTCCTACGAGCAGTACTTC. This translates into CASRSESSYEQYF.

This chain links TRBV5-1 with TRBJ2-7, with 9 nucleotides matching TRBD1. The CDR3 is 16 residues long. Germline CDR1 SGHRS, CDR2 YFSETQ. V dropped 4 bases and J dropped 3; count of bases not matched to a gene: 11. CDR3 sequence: CASSGAGQGTFYEQYF. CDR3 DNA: TGCGCCAGCAGCGGGGCGGGACAGGGAACCTTCTACGAGCAGTACTTC.

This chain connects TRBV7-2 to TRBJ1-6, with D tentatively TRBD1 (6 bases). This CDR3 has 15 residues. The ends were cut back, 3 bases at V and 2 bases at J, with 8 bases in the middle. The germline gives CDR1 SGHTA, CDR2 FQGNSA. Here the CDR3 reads CASSFRDTYNSPLHF. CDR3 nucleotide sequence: TGTGCCAGCAGCTTTCGGGACACCTATAATTCACCCCTCCACTTT.

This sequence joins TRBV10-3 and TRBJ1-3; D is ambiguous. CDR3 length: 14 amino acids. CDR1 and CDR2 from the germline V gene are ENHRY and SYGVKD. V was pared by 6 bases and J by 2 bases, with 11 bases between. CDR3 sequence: CAISSDKAGNTIYF. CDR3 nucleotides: TGTGCCATCAGCTCCGACAAAGCTGGAAACACCATATATTTT.

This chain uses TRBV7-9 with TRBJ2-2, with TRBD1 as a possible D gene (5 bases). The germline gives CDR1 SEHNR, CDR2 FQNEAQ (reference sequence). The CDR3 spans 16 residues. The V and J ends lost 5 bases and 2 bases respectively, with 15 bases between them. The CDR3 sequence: CASSHALRVNTGELFF. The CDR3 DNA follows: TGTGCCAGCAGCCACGCCCTCAGGGTAAACACCGGGGAGCTGTTTTTT.

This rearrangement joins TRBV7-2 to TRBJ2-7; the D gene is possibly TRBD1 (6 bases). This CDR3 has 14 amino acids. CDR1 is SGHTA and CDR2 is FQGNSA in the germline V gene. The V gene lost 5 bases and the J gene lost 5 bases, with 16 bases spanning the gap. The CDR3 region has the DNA TGTGCCAGCAGCCTAAGGGGGTCCGCCCACGAGCAGTACTTC. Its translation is CASSLRGSAHEQYF.

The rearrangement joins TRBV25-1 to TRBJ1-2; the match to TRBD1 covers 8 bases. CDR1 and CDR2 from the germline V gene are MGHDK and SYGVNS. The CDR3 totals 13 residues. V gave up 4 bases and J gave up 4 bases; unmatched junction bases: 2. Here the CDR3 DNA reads TGTGCCAGCAGTGCGACAGGGGCCTATGGCTACACCTTC. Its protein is CASSATGAYGYTF.

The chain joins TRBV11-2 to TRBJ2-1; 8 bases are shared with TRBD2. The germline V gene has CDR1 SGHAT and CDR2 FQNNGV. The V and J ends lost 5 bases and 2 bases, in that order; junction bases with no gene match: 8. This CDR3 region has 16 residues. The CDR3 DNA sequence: TGTGCCAGCAGCGTAAAAAGCGGGGGAACCTACAATGAGCAGTTCTTC. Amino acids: CASSVKSGGTYNEQFF.

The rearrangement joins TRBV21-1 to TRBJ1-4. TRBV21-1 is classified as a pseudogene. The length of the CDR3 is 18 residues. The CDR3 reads CASSKAPADYEVFEKLFF. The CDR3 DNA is TGTGCCAGCAGCAAAGCCCCGGCAGACTACGAGGTTTTCGAAAAACTGTTTTTT.

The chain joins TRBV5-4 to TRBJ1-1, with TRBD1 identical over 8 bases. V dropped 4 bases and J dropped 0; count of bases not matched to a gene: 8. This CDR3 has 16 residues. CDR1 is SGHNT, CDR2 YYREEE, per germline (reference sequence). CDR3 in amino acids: CASSEGTGRMNTEAFF. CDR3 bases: TGTGCCAGCAGCGAAGGGACAGGACGAATGAACACTGAAGCTTTCTTT.

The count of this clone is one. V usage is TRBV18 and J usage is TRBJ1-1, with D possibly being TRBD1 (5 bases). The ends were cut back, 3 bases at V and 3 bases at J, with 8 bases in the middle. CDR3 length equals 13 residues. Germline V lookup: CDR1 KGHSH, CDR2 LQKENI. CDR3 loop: CASSPGLHTEAFF. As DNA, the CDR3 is TGTGCCAGCTCACCGGGGCTCCACACTGAAGCTTTCTTT.

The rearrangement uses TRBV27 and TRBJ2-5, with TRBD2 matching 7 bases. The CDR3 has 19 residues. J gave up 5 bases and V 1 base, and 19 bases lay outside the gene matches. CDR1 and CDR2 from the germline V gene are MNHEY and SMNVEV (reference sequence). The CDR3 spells CASSLYGKKPRTRWETQYF. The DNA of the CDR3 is TGTGCCAGCAGTTTATACGGAAAAAAACCTCGGACTAGATGGGAGACCCAGTACTTC.

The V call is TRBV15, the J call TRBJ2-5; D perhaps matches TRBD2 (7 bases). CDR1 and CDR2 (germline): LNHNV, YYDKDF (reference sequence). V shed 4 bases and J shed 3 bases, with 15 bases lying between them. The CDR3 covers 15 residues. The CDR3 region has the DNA TGTGCCACCAGCAATGGGGCGGGGGCCGAAGAGACCCAGTACTTC. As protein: CATSNGAGAEETQYF. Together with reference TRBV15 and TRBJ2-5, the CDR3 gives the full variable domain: DAMVIQNPRYQVTQFGKPVTLSCSQTLNHNVMYWYQQKSSQAPKLLFHYYDKDFNNEADTPDNFQSRRPNTSFCFLDIRSPGLGDTAMYLCATSNGAGAEETQYFGPGTRLLVL.

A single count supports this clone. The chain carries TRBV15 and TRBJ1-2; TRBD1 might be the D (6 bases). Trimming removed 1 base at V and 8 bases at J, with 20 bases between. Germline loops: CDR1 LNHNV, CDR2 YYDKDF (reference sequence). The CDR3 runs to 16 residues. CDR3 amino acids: CATSRATDFTQGGYTF. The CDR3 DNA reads TGTGCCACCAGCAGAGCTACAGATTTCACTCAGGGGGGCTACACCTTC.

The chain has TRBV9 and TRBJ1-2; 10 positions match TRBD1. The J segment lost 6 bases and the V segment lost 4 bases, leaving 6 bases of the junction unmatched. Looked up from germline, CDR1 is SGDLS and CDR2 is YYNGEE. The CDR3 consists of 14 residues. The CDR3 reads CASSPDRGQNGYTF. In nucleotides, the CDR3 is TGTGCCAGCAGCCCCGACAGGGGGCAGAATGGCTACACCTTC.